The 25 T cell receptor beta chains below come from one sample, sequenced in a study of blood T cell repertoires in COVID-19 (dated by TCRdb to about 2020). The library was built by means of the immunoSEQ multiplex PCR assay. TCRdb holds this immuneACCESS table with in-frame rearrangements only. Some clones are missing; in checked studies, unresolved V genes explain under half, and the rest has no known cause. This sample comprises 120,000 to 150,000 clones, approximately 80% of them detected only once. In total, the top ten clones hold 3.9% of the sample. Material for sequencing was PBMCs or T cells enriched from blood (not recorded which). Source of these receptors: a man between 50 and 59 years old in a cohort exposed to, infected with or recovered from COVID-19 (not recorded which).

The chain couples TRBV4-1 to TRBJ2-1, with 13 bases fitting TRBD2. Germline V gene data show CDR1 as MGHRA and CDR2 as YSYEKL. The CDR3 loop spans 15 amino acids. V lost 6 bases, J lost 3 bases, and 2 bases stayed unmatched. DNA for the CDR3: TGCGCCAGCAGTCGACTAGCGGGAGGCTACAATGAGCAGTTCTTC. Its protein is CASSRLAGGYNEQFF.

The chain combines TRBV7-2 with TRBJ1-5; D unresolved. Germline V lookup: CDR1 SGHTA, CDR2 FQGNSA. CDR3 size: 15 residues. Between the trimmed V and J ends, which lost 1 base and 5 bases, there was a span of 12 bases. CDR3 bases: TGTGCCAGCAGCTTAGGAGGCACTGTAGATCAGCCCCAGCATTTT. Amino acids: CASSLGGTVDQPQHF.

The rearrangement links TRBV7-9 to TRBJ2-7; TRBD2 agrees at 7 bases. Germline CDR1 and CDR2: SEHNR and FQNEAQ (reference sequence). V gave up 4 bases and J gave up 0 bases; unmatched junction bases: 9. There are 16 residues in the CDR3. CDR3: CASSSGLETSSYEQYF. The CDR3 DNA reads TGTGCCAGCAGCTCAGGACTAGAGACTAGCTCCTACGAGCAGTACTTC.

The sample holds a few counts of this clone. V and J are TRBV6-5 and TRBJ1-3, with D perhaps matching TRBD1 (6 bases). CDR3 length equals 13 residues. Germline V gene data show CDR1 as MNHEY and CDR2 as SVGAGI. The V end was cut by 11 bases, the J end by 6 bases, with 17 bases between. CDR3 nucleotides: TGTGCCGTTGAGGGGGACACAGAAAACACCATATATTTT. This translates into CAVEGDTENTIYF.

The chain employs TRBV5-1 and TRBJ2-7, with 10 bases fitting TRBD1. Trimming cost V 3 bases and J 1 base; bases outside gene matches: 4. Germline V lookup: CDR1 SGHRS, CDR2 YFSETQ. The CDR3 consists of 15 residues. CDR3 sequence (DNA): TGCGCCAGCAGCTCGGGACAGGGGAGATCCTACGAGCAGTACTTC. This translates into CASSSGQGRSYEQYF.

Of note for this clone: A far bigger clonotype differs at one base, so this is likely a read error. The V call is TRBV7-6, the J call TRBJ2-7, with D unclear. The CDR3 totals 12 residues. Germline CDR1 SGHVS, CDR2 FNYEAQ. V was clipped by 5 bases and J by 0 bases, with 5 bases between them. The CDR3 loop is CASSASSYEQYF. DNA of the CDR3: TGTGCCAGCAGCGCCAGCTCCTACGAGCAGTACTTC.

This rearrangement joins TRBV3-1 (or the pseudogene TRBV3-2) to TRBJ2-1, with 8 bases aligning to TRBD2. The junction had 9 bases not matched to a gene; V was cut back by 4 bases and J by 7 bases. Germline V gene sequence: CDR1 LGHDT, CDR2 YNNKEL (reference sequence). This CDR3 is built from 15 residues. The CDR3: CASSPLAGGQNEQFF. DNA for the CDR3: TGTGCCAGCAGCCCGTTGGCGGGAGGTCAAAATGAGCAGTTCTTC.

Here the CDR3 reads CASSPFGDYGYTF. CDR3 nucleotides: TGTGCCAGCTCACCGTTCGGAGACTATGGCTACACCTTC. J is TRBJ1-2 and V is TRBV18, with D hard to call. The CDR3 contains 13 residues. The V end was cut by 3 bases, the J end by 3 bases, with 8 bases between. The germline gives CDR1 KGHSH, CDR2 LQKENI.

The chain couples TRBV2 to TRBJ2-5; 7 nucleotides align to TRBD2. This CDR3 region has 16 residues. Germline loops: CDR1 SNHLY, CDR2 FYNNEI. The V segment lost 7 bases and the J segment 3 bases; nucleotides outside the gene matches: 14. CDR3 coding DNA: TGTGCCAGCAACAAACCCGGCGGGAGCAATAAAGAGACCCAGTACTTC. Amino acids: CASNKPGGSNKETQYF.

V and J are TRBV10-2 and TRBJ2-1; 12 bases map to TRBD2. Germline V lookup: CDR1 WSHSY, CDR2 SAAADI. The CDR3 consists of 17 residues. V was pared by 8 bases and J by 8 bases, with 16 bases of the junction left unmatched. The CDR3 coding sequence is TGCGCCAGCGTAACGGAACTAGCGGGAGGTACTTGGGATGAGCAGTTCTTC. Amino acid sequence: CASVTELAGGTWDEQFF.

This rearrangement joins TRBV19 to TRBJ1-2; a weak D match, TRBD1 (5 bases). The CDR3 contains 13 residues. V was pared by 5 bases and J by 5 bases, with 12 bases between. Looked up from germline, CDR1 is LNHDA and CDR2 is SQIVND (reference sequence). The CDR3 here is CASSPFQGYGYTF. The CDR3 DNA sequence: TGTGCCAGTAGTCCTTTCCAGGGTTATGGCTACACCTTC.

The V and J genes are TRBV3-1 (or the pseudogene TRBV3-2) and TRBJ2-7; possibly TRBD1 for D (5 bases). CDR1 is LGHDT and CDR2 is YNNKEL in the germline V gene (reference sequence). This CDR3 is 13 amino acids long. V lost 1 base and J lost 3, with 7 bases in between. The CDR3 DNA follows: TGTGCCAGCAGCCAAGGACAGAACTACGAGCAGTACTTC. Translation: CASSQGQNYEQYF.

V gene TRBV29-1 combines with J gene TRBJ2-7; D perhaps matches TRBD2 (6 bases). Germline loops: CDR1 SQVTM, CDR2 ANQGSEA. Trimming left V 1 base short and J 0 bases short, with 7 bases between. CDR3 length: 13 residues. CDR3 DNA: TGCAGCGTTGAAGGGGGAGGCTCCTACGAGCAGTACTTC. It codes for CSVEGGGSYEQYF.

The CDR3 nucleotides read TGCGCCAGCACCCGCGGGTTCCAGCGGGGTCCCAGGGATGAGCAGTTCTTC. The encoded protein is CASTRGFQRGPRDEQFF. The chain uses TRBV4-1 and TRBJ2-1; 7 bases are shared with TRBD2. This CDR3 spans 17 amino acids. J gave up 8 bases and V 7 bases, and 20 bases lay outside the gene matches. Germline V CDR1 and CDR2: MGHRA, YSYEKL.

This sequence joins TRBV28 and TRBJ1-2; D unresolved. V was cut by 3 bases and J by 9 bases, with 20 bases left in between. Germline V lookup: CDR1 MDHEN, CDR2 SYDVKM. This CDR3 is 15 amino acids long. This CDR3 is CASSFPPPQVARYTF. The DNA of the CDR3 is TGTGCCAGCAGTTTTCCCCCTCCCCAGGTTGCTCGCTACACCTTC.

In DNA form, the CDR3 reads TGTGCCAGCAGAAACCGGCAGCCCCAGCATTTT. It is translated as CASRNRQPQHF. V is TRBV28 and J is TRBJ1-5, with no clear D. Trimming pared 6 bases from V and 7 bases from J, leaving 7 bases between. This CDR3 spans 11 amino acids. Looked up from germline, CDR1 is MDHEN and CDR2 is SYDVKM.

The chain is built from TRBV10-3 and TRBJ2-1, with TRBD2 identical over 8 bases. The J segment lost 8 bases and the V segment lost 10 bases, leaving 7 bases of the junction unmatched. Germline V gene lookup returns CDR1 ENHRY and CDR2 SYGVKD. The CDR3 covers 12 residues. The CDR3: CATRLAFDEQFF. CDR3 coding DNA: TGTGCCACGAGACTAGCGTTCGATGAGCAGTTCTTC.

This clone occurred once. This chain joins TRBV11-3 and TRBJ2-2, with TRBD2 identical over 11 bases. The CDR3 consists of 16 residues. Germline CDR1 is SGHNT and CDR2 is YENEEA. Trimming cost V 1 base and J 3 bases; bases outside gene matches: 1. The CDR3 region is CASSLGTSGYTGELFF. For the CDR3, the DNA is TGTGCCAGCAGCTTAGGGACTAGCGGGTACACCGGGGAGCTGTTTTTT.

This clone came up once. The genes are TRBV7-2 and TRBJ1-2; no definite D call. The CDR3 length is 13 residues. V shed 4 bases and J shed 4 bases, with 10 bases lying between them. Germline lookup yields CDR1 SGHTA and CDR2 FQGNSA. CDR3 residues: CASSSEGGYGYTF. The CDR3 coding sequence is TGTGCCAGCAGCTCAGAGGGAGGCTATGGCTACACCTTC.

The V and J genes are TRBV30 and TRBJ1-3; D uncertain. The CDR3 length is 15 residues. Germline V gene lookup returns CDR1 GTSNPN and CDR2 SVGIG (reference sequence). Between the trimmed V and J ends, which lost 2 bases and 2 bases, there was a span of 13 bases. For the CDR3, the DNA is TGTGCCTGGAGTACCCAGGTTTACGCTGGAAACACCATATATTTT. Its protein product is CAWSTQVYAGNTIYF.

J is TRBJ2-6 and V is TRBV4-3; D is undetermined. Germline loops: CDR1 LGHNA, CDR2 YSLEER. V was clipped by 0 bases and J by 2 bases, with 5 bases between them. The CDR3 covers 15 residues. The CDR3 spells CASSQDVTGANVLTF. DNA for the CDR3: TGCGCCAGCAGCCAAGATGTTACTGGGGCCAACGTCCTGACTTTC.

There are a few counts of this clone. The chain combines TRBV29-1 with TRBJ1-1; the match to TRBD1 covers 7 bases. Germline V gives CDR1 SQVTM, CDR2 ANQGSEA. Germline trimming cut 7 bases from V and 1 base from J; bases unmatched to any gene: 6. The CDR3 is 13 amino acids. The CDR3 sequence: CSGTTGPNTEAFF. Written as DNA, the CDR3 is TGCAGCGGCACGACAGGGCCGAACACTGAAGCTTTCTTT. Drawing the rest from reference TRBV29-1 and TRBJ1-1, the complete variable domain is SAVISQKPSRDICQRGTSLTIQCQVDSQVTMMFWYRQQPGQSLTLIATANQGSEATYESGFVIDKFPISRPNLTFSTLTVSNMSPEDSSIYLCSGTTGPNTEAFFGQGTRLTVV.

J is TRBJ2-7 and V is TRBV28; TRBD2 might be the D (5 bases). V dropped 5 bases and J dropped 2 bases, with 13 bases sitting between them. Germline assignment: CDR1 MDHEN and CDR2 SYDVKM. The CDR3 sequence is 14 residues long. CDR3 sequence reads: CASSLSGTPYEQYF. CDR3 DNA: TGTGCCAGCAGTCTAAGCGGAACACCCTACGAGCAGTACTTC.

This chain uses TRBV28 with TRBJ1-1; tentative D call: TRBD1 (5 bases). The V gene lost 5 bases and the J gene lost 5 bases, with 9 bases spanning the gap. The CDR3 totals 12 residues. CDR1 and CDR2 from the germline V gene are MDHEN and SYDVKM. The CDR3 protein is CASSRPGTEAFF. In nucleotides, the CDR3 is TGTGCCAGCAGTCGTCCAGGGACTGAAGCTTTCTTT.

The chain uses TRBV10-3 and TRBJ1-2; TRBD1 matches at 8 bases. Germline-derived CDR1 and CDR2 are ENHRY and SYGVKD. The CDR3 has 13 residues. J gave up 7 bases and V 7 bases, and 8 bases lay outside the gene matches. CDR3 coding DNA: TGTGCCATCACCACCACAGGGGGGCGTGGCTACACCTTC. Translation: CAITTTGGRGYTF.